The clone carrying this TCR beta chain was seen many times. Its antigen is undetermined. This sample is drawn from a study of CD8+CD57+ T cells in acquired aplastic anemia. Looking at the study overall: The study obtained an average of about 3.2 ug of DNA from sorted CD4+ and CD8+ cells. Regarding the study as a whole: Patients were compared with controls for CD8+ Simpson's diversity, and no significant difference emerged. Common to patients and controls were 25 to 30 CD8+ CDR3 sequences.

Trimming removed 4 bases from V and 2 bases from J, with 12 bases in between. In germline, CDR1 is LGHDT, CDR2 YNNKEL (reference sequence). This CDR3 has 15 amino acids. Investigators profiled TCR beta VDJ and CDR3 from genomic DNA template. A single record per CDR3 protein comes from TCRdb applying MiXCR to the reads. The sample contains fewer than 70,000 distinct CDR3 sequences, roughly half of which appear only once. The chain joins TRBV3-1 to TRBJ1-3, with D hard to call. This TCR was sampled from a human donor in good health, serving as a control. Sequences were obtained from sorted CD4+, CD8+, or CD8+CD57+ T cells (not recorded which) from PBMCs. For the CDR3, the DNA is TGTGCCAGCAGCCCGGAAATTGAGGCTGGAAACACCATATATTTT. This sequence encodes CASSPEIEAGNTIYF.